Given below is one TCR beta chain in context. Its antigen remains unidentified. The sample holds no much larger clone one base away, and base qualities are not on file. The data derive from a study of CD8 T cells in ankylosing spondylitis (TCRdb year 2017). Context from the whole study: The study set out to find disease-linked TCR variants by profiling T cell receptor beta repertoires in ankylosing spondylitis patients and healthy donors. In total, the full study cohort was made up of approximately 99 healthy donors and 25 to 30 ankylosing spondylitis patients. Peripheral blood was sampled, and synovial fluid was additionally collected from ankylosing spondylitis patients. General study outcomes and caveats: In peripheral blood, the disease-linked clones were found at relatively low frequencies and had a CD8+ phenotype. The disease-linked clones were reported to be significantly enriched in matched synovial fluid samples from ankylosing spondylitis patients. Some TCR beta motif variants had previously been reported in synovial fluid and blood of reactive arthritis patients, which suggested common disease-initiation mechanisms. Blood from ankylosing spondylitis patients appeared to be characterized by a TCR beta motif made up of eight highly homologous amino acid variants.

CDR1 and CDR2, per the germline V gene (reference sequence), are DFQATT and SNEGSKA. Relative to germline, V is 3 bases shorter and J is 0 bases shorter, with 6 bases between their ends. Counted from cysteine to phenylalanine, this CDR3 has 13 amino acids. Only the CDR3 region is kept as DNA, spanning 39 bases read in frame from base 1. The run used an Illumina HiSeq 2500. TCR beta libraries were prepared by quantitative 5'-RACE with molecular barcodes. For the original study's pipeline: Disease-linked TCR variants were identified with a new computational method built on a probabilistic model of VDJ rearrangement. TCRdb reprocessing: public reads trimmed at Q25 with fastp, clones called with MiXCR, in-frame beta chains kept. Every CDR3 protein is listed once, alongside the most common genes and DNA of its rows. The V and J calls reflect TCRdb's pipeline rather than the authors' work. The sample table contains about 120,000 distinct CDR3 sequences; only one count was recorded for roughly an eighth of them. 3% of the sample is taken by the ten largest.

The chain is assembled from TRBV20-1 and TRBJ1-5, with no D gene named confidently. This receptor was identified in a female donor with ankylosing spondylitis or in good health (not recorded which). The specimen sequenced was blood, either unsorted or a sorted T cell fraction (not recorded which). The CDR3 loop reads CSASFISNQPQHF. In nucleotide form, the sequence is TGCAGTGCTAGTTTCATTAGCAATCAGCCCCAGCATTTT.